This T cell receptor (beta chain) was found in a study of immune heterogeneity within non-small cell lung tumors. In its sample, this clonotype ranks as medium-sized (0.01 to 0.1%). Template input was genomic DNA from bulk tumor (around 630 ng per sample). Spaced far apart, several biopsies were taken from each primary tumor during surgery. Patients had untreated, newly diagnosed non-small cell lung cancer and underwent curative surgery. The CDR3 extends over 13 amino acids. The V and J ends lost 2 bases and 6 bases respectively, with 14 bases between them. Germline V CDR1 and CDR2: SQVTM, ANQGSEA. Multiplex PCR (32 V and 13 J primers) was used to amplify the TCR beta CDR3. One entry per CDR3 protein, called by TCRdb with MiXCR from the multiplex PCR reads. The repertoire has some 2,500 distinct CDR3 sequences, roughly a quarter of them found once; the top ten carry around 10%.

V usage is TRBV29-1 and J usage is TRBJ2-7; D might be TRBD1 (6 bases). The clonotype originates from a man in his forties with non-small cell lung cancer. Sequenced input: lung tumor tissue. The CDR3 coding sequence is TGCAGCGTTGAATCTTTTGACAGGACCGAGCAGTACTTC. It is translated as CSVESFDRTEQYF.